This entry lists 27 T cell receptor beta chains sequenced from one sample in a study of blood T cell repertoires in COVID-19. Generated by immunoSEQ multiplex PCR, the TCRdb table keeps only in-frame clones and is missing some. The sample gives around 68,000 clones, around 90% of which show up once; 5.5% to 8.5% is in the top ten. Sequenced input: peripheral blood. The receptor source for this set is a man aged 45 to 65 with active COVID-19.

As regards this clone: The sample carries other DNA sequences with the same CDR3. The J gene is TRBJ1-4, the V gene TRBV19, with a weak D call TRBD1 (6 bases). The CDR3 covers 14 residues. The germline V gene encodes CDR1 LNHDA and CDR2 SQIVND (reference sequence). Trimming removed 6 bases from V and 3 bases from J, with 11 bases in between. The CDR3 spells CASSSDRSNEKLFF. In nucleotides, the CDR3 is TGTGCCAGTAGCTCCGACAGGTCTAATGAAAAACTGTTTTTT.

J is TRBJ1-2 and V is TRBV24-1; no reliable D call. V was trimmed by 6 bases and J by 5 bases, leaving 9 bases between them. The CDR3 length is 12 residues. Germline V gene data show CDR1 as KGHDR and CDR2 as SFDVKD. The CDR3 nucleotides read TGTGCCACCAGTTCCCAGCGGTATGGCTACACCTTC. This codes for CATSSQRYGYTF.

This chain connects TRBV6-5 to TRBJ1-5; D is uncertain. From germline, CDR1 is MNHEY and CDR2 SVGAGI. The CDR3 is made up of 13 amino acids. Trimming removed 0 bases at V and 8 bases at J, with 8 bases between. CDR3 amino acids: CASSYSSNEPQHF. CDR3 DNA sequence: TGTGCCAGCAGTTACTCCAGTAATGAGCCCCAGCATTTT.

The chain recombines TRBV7-6 with TRBJ2-1, with D possibly being TRBD1 (6 bases). V dropped 2 bases and J dropped 7 bases, with 18 bases sitting between them. The CDR3 is 16 amino acids. CDR1 is SGHVS, CDR2 FNYEAQ, per germline. CDR3 coding DNA: TGTGCCAGCAGCTTATTAGGGGGAGCTAGTCAGAATGAGCAGTTCTTC. Its translation is CASSLLGGASQNEQFF.

V is TRBV6-5 and J is TRBJ2-5; no definite D call. Germline V CDR1 and CDR2: MNHEY, SVGAGI. This CDR3 is 14 amino acids long. Deletions cut 2 bases from V and 1 base from J, with 8 bases between. This CDR3 is CASSYRSLQETQYF. The CDR3 nucleotides are TGTGCCAGCAGTTACAGGAGTCTCCAAGAGACCCAGTACTTC.

This chain connects TRBV27 to TRBJ1-3, with 7 nucleotides matching TRBD1. Germline CDR1 and CDR2: MNHEY and SMNVEV (reference sequence). There are 15 residues in the CDR3. J was trimmed by 0 bases and V by 6 bases; bases with no gene match: 5. CDR3 bases: TGTGCCAGCAGGGACAGGTGGGACTCTGGAAACACCATATATTTT. This encodes CASRDRWDSGNTIYF.

The gene calls are TRBV4-3 and TRBJ1-6; 8 bases are shared with TRBD1. The V gene's germline CDR1 is LGHNA and CDR2 YSLEER. The CDR3 consists of 18 residues. Trimming cost V 1 base and J 1 base; bases outside gene matches: 6. In DNA, the CDR3 is TGCGCCAGCAGCCAAGCCTCCCACAGGGGGTCCTATAATTCACCCCTCCACTTT. Protein sequence: CASSQASHRGSYNSPLHF.

The V gene is TRBV6-2 or TRBV6-3, the J gene TRBJ2-1; 13 bases are shared with TRBD2. The CDR3 totals 15 residues. The V and J ends lost 4 bases and 10 bases, in that order; junction bases with no gene match: 7. Germline V gene data show CDR1 as MNHEY and CDR2 as SVGEGT. CDR3 DNA sequence: TGTGCCAGCAGTTTGACTAGCGGGAGGCCACAAGAGCAGTTCTTC. This codes for CASSLTSGRPQEQFF.

The chain recombines TRBV3-1 (or the pseudogene TRBV3-2) with TRBJ1-1, with D uncertain. Between the trimmed V and J ends, which lost 5 bases and 1 base, there was a span of 14 bases. CDR3 length equals 15 residues. Germline CDR1 is LGHDT and CDR2 is YNNKEL (reference sequence). The CDR3 sequence: CASSSHSVSNTEAFF. CDR3 nucleotides: TGTGCCAGCAGCTCCCACTCTGTCTCGAACACTGAAGCTTTCTTT.

In this sample, this clone turned up once. The chain combines TRBV19 with TRBJ2-6, with 7 bases aligning to TRBD1. The trim removed 3 bases at V and 0 bases at J, leaving 2 bases unmatched. The CDR3 is made up of 16 amino acids. The germline V gene encodes CDR1 LNHDA and CDR2 SQIVND (reference sequence). The CDR3 loop is CASSMGQTSGANVLTF. The DNA of the CDR3 is TGTGCCAGTAGTATGGGACAGACCTCTGGGGCCAACGTCCTGACTTTC. The whole variable domain, filled in from reference TRBV19 and TRBJ2-6, reads DGGITQSPKYLFRKEGQNVTLSCEQNLNHDAMYWYRQDPGQGLRLIYYSQIVNDFQKGDIAEGYSVSREKKESFPLTVTSAQKNPTAFYLCASSMGQTSGANVLTFGAGSRLTVL.

The J gene is TRBJ1-2, the V gene TRBV5-8, with 10 bases identical to TRBD1. The CDR3 sequence is 14 residues long. Germline V gene data show CDR1 as SGHTS and CDR2 as YDEGEE. V gave up 4 bases and J gave up 7 bases; unmatched junction bases: 7. The CDR3 region has the DNA TGTGCCAGCAGCCCCGGGACAGGGGTCGCTGGCTACACCTTC. Translated, it gives CASSPGTGVAGYTF.

This clone occurred once. V and J are TRBV24-1 and TRBJ2-6; D gene unclear. V gave up 6 bases and J gave up 1 base, with 9 bases separating them. The CDR3 extends over 15 amino acids. From germline, CDR1 is KGHDR and CDR2 SFDVKD. CDR3 in DNA: TGTGCCACCAGTCGAGGTGTTTCTGGGGCCAACGTCCTGACTTTC. Its translation: CATSRGVSGANVLTF.

The chain uses TRBV9 and TRBJ1-5, with TRBD1 matching over 10 bases. V was clipped by 4 bases and J by 9 bases; unmatched bases: 7. The CDR3 is 14 residues long. Germline-derived CDR1 and CDR2 are SGDLS and YYNGEE. For the CDR3, the DNA is TGTGCCAGCAGCCGGGACAGGGGCCCACGGCCCCAGCATTTT. It encodes CASSRDRGPRPQHF.

This chain uses TRBV4-1 with TRBJ2-3, with 7 nucleotides matching TRBD1. CDR3 size: 20 residues. V lost 4 bases to trimming and J lost 1 base; unmatched junction nucleotides: 20. Germline V CDR1 and CDR2: MGHRA, YSYEKL. The CDR3 region has the DNA TGCGCCAGCAGCCCTATACAGGACAGGCCCCTACTGCGGGGCACAGATACGCAGTATTTT. Translated, it gives CASSPIQDRPLLRGTDTQYF.

The genes are TRBV4-3 and TRBJ2-3, with 7 nucleotides matching TRBD2. Germline CDR1 and CDR2: LGHNA and YSLEER. The V segment lost 0 bases and the J segment 10 bases; nucleotides outside the gene matches: 10. The length of the CDR3 is 15 residues. The CDR3 DNA follows: TGCGCCAGCAGCCAAGATCGCCAGCGGGGCAACTCGCAGTATTTT. It encodes CASSQDRQRGNSQYF.

The chain uses TRBV18 and TRBJ2-3; 11 bases are shared with TRBD1. The CDR3 extends over 14 amino acids. The V segment lost 5 bases and the J segment 3 bases; nucleotides outside the gene matches: 1. Germline V CDR1 and CDR2: KGHSH, LQKENI. The chain's CDR3 is CASSGQGATDTQYF. In DNA, the CDR3 is TGTGCCAGCTCAGGACAGGGGGCGACAGATACGCAGTATTTT. Drawing the rest from reference TRBV18 and TRBJ2-3, the complete variable domain is NAGVMQNPRHLVRRRGQEARLRCSPMKGHSHVYWYRQLPEEGLKFMVYLQKENIIDESGMPKERFSAEFPKEGPSILRIQQVVRGDSAAYFCASSGQGATDTQYFGPGTRLTVL.

This clone was counted between two and nine times. The rearrangement links TRBV10-3 to TRBJ1-2; D is unresolved. This CDR3 spans 12 amino acids. Germline CDR1 is ENHRY and CDR2 is SYGVKD. The V end was cut by 3 bases, the J end by 4 bases, with 6 bases between. The CDR3 is CAISDHPYGYTF. CDR3 in DNA: TGTGCCATCAGTGACCATCCCTATGGCTACACCTTC.

The gene calls are TRBV5-1 and TRBJ2-7, with D tentatively TRBD2 (8 bases). Trimming pared 4 bases from V and 4 bases from J, leaving 15 bases between. This CDR3 is 14 amino acids long. CDR1 is SGHRS and CDR2 is YFSETQ in the germline V gene. The DNA for the CDR3 is TGCGCCAGCAGCCGGGGGGGACAGAATTACGAGCAGTACTTC. It is translated as CASSRGGQNYEQYF.

The chain recombines TRBV5-1 with TRBJ2-7; 10 bases match TRBD1. The CDR3 covers 14 residues. Germline values: CDR1 SGHRS, CDR2 YFSETQ. The ends lost 3 bases at V and 6 bases at J; junction bases unmatched: 6. CDR3 nucleotide sequence: TGCGCCAGCAGCTCCCCGGGACAGGGGAGCGAGCAGTACTTC. The encoded protein is CASSSPGQGSEQYF.

This chain joins TRBV19 and TRBJ2-5; 8 bases align to TRBD1. Germline CDR1 and CDR2: LNHDA and SQIVND (reference sequence). The CDR3 totals 17 residues. With V trimmed by 7 bases and J by 2 bases, 15 bases remained unmatched. The CDR3 protein is CASTNLPGTGQQETQYF. The CDR3 DNA sequence: TGTGCCAGTACCAACCTCCCCGGGACAGGCCAGCAAGAGACCCAGTACTTC.

This chain connects TRBV5-4 to TRBJ1-2; 11 nucleotides match TRBD1. Germline CDR1 SGHNT, CDR2 YYREEE (reference sequence). With V trimmed by 4 bases and J by 3 bases, 5 bases remained unmatched. The CDR3 runs 15 residues. CDR3 nucleotide sequence: TGTGCCAGCAGCGTGGGACAGGGGGGAGACTATGGCTACACCTTC. Translated: CASSVGQGGDYGYTF.

This chain connects TRBV19 to TRBJ2-7; TRBD2 aligns across 14 bases. The CDR3 consists of 18 residues. Germline V gives CDR1 LNHDA, CDR2 SQIVND (reference sequence). V shed 4 bases, J shed 0 bases, and the junction held 8 bases outside the gene matches. The DNA of the CDR3 is TGTGCCAGTAGTACTTCAAAGGGACTAGCGGGAGACTCCTACGAGCAGTACTTC. It yields the protein CASSTSKGLAGDSYEQYF.

The V call is TRBV5-4, the J call TRBJ2-3; TRBD1 might be the D (5 bases). Germline values: CDR1 SGHNT, CDR2 YYREEE (reference sequence). V dropped 1 base and J dropped 1 base, with 10 bases sitting between them. The length of the CDR3 is 15 residues. As DNA, the CDR3 is TGTGCCAGCAGCTTGTACTCACAGGGCACAGATACGCAGTATTTT. Amino acids: CASSLYSQGTDTQYF.

This clone was detected only once. The J gene is TRBJ2-2, the V gene TRBV5-1, with no clear D. In germline, CDR1 is SGHRS, CDR2 YFSETQ. CDR3 length equals 11 residues. The germline V and J ends were trimmed by 5 bases and 6 bases, with 5 bases remaining between them. The DNA for the CDR3 is TGCGCCAGCAGGGAGTCCGGGGAGCTGTTTTTT. Translation gives CASRESGELFF.

The rearrangement links TRBV5-1 to TRBJ2-1; 12 bases are shared with TRBD2. V was pared by 4 bases and J by 8 bases, with 4 bases of the junction left unmatched. The germline V gene has CDR1 SGHRS and CDR2 YFSETQ. The CDR3 consists of 14 residues. The CDR3 protein is CASSPRTSGDEQFF. The DNA of the CDR3 is TGCGCCAGCAGCCCCCGGACTAGCGGGGATGAGCAGTTCTTC.

V is TRBV28 and J is TRBJ2-7; 10 positions match TRBD1. The germline V gene encodes CDR1 MDHEN and CDR2 SYDVKM. V gave up 6 bases and J gave up 6 bases; unmatched junction bases: 5. The CDR3 has 13 amino acids. Here the CDR3 reads CASRWDRGFEQYF. Here the CDR3 DNA reads TGTGCCAGCAGATGGGACAGGGGCTTCGAGCAGTACTTC.

V usage is TRBV5-1 and J usage is TRBJ1-2, with TRBD1 identical over 7 bases. The ends lost 4 bases at V and 5 bases at J; junction bases unmatched: 11. The CDR3 runs to 15 residues. The germline CDR1 and CDR2 sequences are SGHRS and YFSETQ. CDR3 protein: CASSLPGQRLYGYTF. CDR3 DNA sequence: TGCGCCAGCAGCCTTCCGGGACAGAGACTTTATGGCTACACCTTC.